This T cell receptor beta chain comes out of a study of T cell changes during pregnancy in multiple sclerosis. The protocol was immunoSEQ multiplex PCR, while the TCRdb copy is restricted to in-frame clones and leaves out a portion. The sample carries roughly 25,000 clones, roughly 86% recorded once. V was trimmed by 2 bases and J by 6 bases, leaving 5 bases between them. Germline V gene lookup returns CDR1 MGHRA and CDR2 YSYEKL. The CDR3 has 12 residues. This TCR derives from a female donor in good health, enrolled as a control in a pregnancy study. This chain joins TRBV4-1 and TRBJ2-1; D call uncertain. The sample was CD8+ T cells from peripheral blood mononuclear cells, taken in the first trimester of pregnancy. The DNA for the CDR3 is TGCGCCAGCAGCCAAAGCCGCAATGAGCAGTTCTTC. It encodes CASSQSRNEQFF.